This T cell receptor beta chain was documented in a study of blood T cell repertoires in COVID-19. Turning to the study itself: Sites across the United States, Italy and Spain contributed samples from acute and convalescent COVID-19. The cDNA or gDNA used as material had been derived from T cells, B-cell-depleted T cells, or PBMCs.

Authors' analysis steps: Cell counts per sample came from amplifying reference gene primers. The table came from immunoSEQ multiplex PCR; TCRdb's copy has only in-frame clones and leaves some out. That table gives V, J and clone size, and the DNA gave D and trimming. The sample includes about 250,000 clones, around nine tenths of them seen just once. This CDR3 is built from 16 residues. Germline V lookup: CDR1 MNHEY, CDR2 SMNVEV (reference sequence). Trimming at V came to 9 bases and at J to 1 base, leaving 11 bases not matched to a gene. This receptor was identified in a man at least 80 years old with acute or convalescent COVID-19. The genes are TRBV27 and TRBJ2-5; 10 bases agree with TRBD2. The sequencing sample was made of peripheral blood. The CDR3 region has the DNA TGTGCCAGTAGCCCTGGACTAGCGGACATCCAAGAGACCCAGTACTTC. This translates into CASSPGLADIQETQYF.